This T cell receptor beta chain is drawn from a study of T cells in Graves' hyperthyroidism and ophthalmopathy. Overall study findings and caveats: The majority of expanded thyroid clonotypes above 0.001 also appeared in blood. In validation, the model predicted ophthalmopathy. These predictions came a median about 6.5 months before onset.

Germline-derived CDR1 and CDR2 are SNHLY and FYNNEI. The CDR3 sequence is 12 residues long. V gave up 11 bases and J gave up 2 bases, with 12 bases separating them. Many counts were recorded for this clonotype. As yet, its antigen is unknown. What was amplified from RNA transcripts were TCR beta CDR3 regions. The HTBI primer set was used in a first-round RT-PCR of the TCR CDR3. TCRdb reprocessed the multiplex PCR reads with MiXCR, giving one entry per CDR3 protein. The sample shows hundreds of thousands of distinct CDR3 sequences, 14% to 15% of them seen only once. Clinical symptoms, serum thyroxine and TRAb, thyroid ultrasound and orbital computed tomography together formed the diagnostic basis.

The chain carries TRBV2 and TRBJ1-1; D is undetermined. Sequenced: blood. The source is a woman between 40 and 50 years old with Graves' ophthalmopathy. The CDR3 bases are TGTGCCTCCGCCGAAGGTAACACTGAAGCTTTCTTT. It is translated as CASAEGNTEAFF.